The 12 T cell receptor beta chains presented below share a single source sample, sequenced in a study of blood T cells in healthy people across ages. It was with a sample-barcoded 5' primer and a J-beta primer mix that a second PCR of roughly 6 to 11 cycles was run. TCRdb fed the 5' RACE reads into MiXCR, producing one record per CDR3 protein. The sample has 600,000 to 900,000 distinct CDR3 sequences; roughly 26% are singletons. The data were also submitted as part of a second study, on T cells of mothers and their children.

Sequencing was carried out using blood. The receptors were gathered from a boy aged 5-17 years in good health.

This clonotype was recorded a few times. The chain recombines TRBV28 with TRBJ2-7; D is possibly TRBD2 (6 bases). Trimming took off 6 bases at V and 1 base at J, with 13 bases between the two ends. CDR1 and CDR2 (germline): MDHEN, SYDVKM. The CDR3 totals 14 residues. The CDR3 sequence: CASRLLAGSYEQYF. The CDR3 nucleotides are TGTGCCAGCAGATTGTTGGCGGGATCCTACGAGCAGTACTTC.

This sequence joins TRBV2 and TRBJ1-1; D remains unclear. V was pared by 7 bases and J by 6 bases, with 9 bases between. Germline CDR1 is SNHLY and CDR2 is FYNNEI. The CDR3 sequence is 11 residues long. Here the CDR3 reads CASTDIAEAFF. Written as DNA, the CDR3 is TGTGCCAGCACTGACATTGCTGAAGCTTTCTTT.

The rearrangement joins TRBV29-1 to TRBJ2-1, with a weak D call TRBD1 (5 bases). The CDR3 runs 13 residues. CDR1 is SQVTM and CDR2 is ANQGSEA in the germline V gene. Trimming took 4 bases from V and 5 from J, leaving 12 bases between them. This chain's CDR3 is CSVGRTPNNEQFF. The CDR3 coding sequence is TGCAGCGTTGGAAGGACACCGAACAATGAGCAGTTCTTC.

This clonotype turned up a few times. One end of the junction varies from germline; a read error may be responsible. The rearrangement joins TRBV27 to TRBJ2-5; D uncertain. The CDR3 loop spans 12 amino acids. The V gene's germline CDR1 is MNHEY and CDR2 SMNVEV (reference sequence). CDR3 in DNA: TGTGCCAGCAGTTCCGAAGGCAATGAGCAGTCCTTC. This gives the protein CASSSEGNEQSF.

V gene TRBV20-1 combines with J gene TRBJ1-1; 7 bases are shared with TRBD1. The CDR3 is 13 amino acids. Germline loops: CDR1 DFQATT, CDR2 SNEGSKA (reference sequence). V was pared by 6 bases and J by 1 base, with 5 bases of the junction left unmatched. The CDR3 protein is CSAPTGSNTEAFF. The CDR3 DNA follows: TGCAGTGCACCGACAGGGTCGAACACTGAAGCTTTCTTT.

This clonotype was counted only a few times. CDR3 DNA: TGTGCCAGCAGTCGCCCTGGACAGGTTGCTGAGCAGTACTTC. This sequence encodes CASSRPGQVAEQYF. This chain connects TRBV28 to TRBJ2-7; 7 positions match TRBD1. There are 14 residues in the CDR3. Losses at the gene ends were 5 bases for V and 7 bases for J; bases not matched to a gene: 11. The germline CDR1 and CDR2 sequences are MDHEN and SYDVKM.

This clonotype was seen a few times. The rearrangement uses TRBV7-9 and TRBJ2-3, with TRBD2 matching over 10 bases. Per germline, CDR1 SEHNR and CDR2 FQNEAQ (reference sequence). This CDR3 has 17 residues. The V gene end was trimmed by 5 bases and the J gene end by 2 bases; junction bases not matched to a gene: 10. Here the CDR3 reads CASSASGGQGYTDTQYF. CDR3 coding DNA: TGTGCCAGCAGCGCTAGCGGGGGCCAGGGGTACACAGATACGCAGTATTTT. The full variable domain, in which reference TRBV7-9 and TRBJ2-3 provide the parts outside the CDR3, is DTGVSQNPRHKITKRGQNVTFRCDPISEHNRLYWYRQTLGQGPEFLTYFQNEAQLEKSRLLSDRFSAERPKGSFSTLEIQRTEQGDSAMYLCASSASGGQGYTDTQYFGPGTRLTVL.

The sample holds a few counts of this clonotype. Here the CDR3 DNA reads TGTGCCAGCAGCTTAGGGTACGGGGAGGATGAAAAACTGTTTTTT. Its protein product is CASSLGYGEDEKLFF. The chain has TRBV7-9 and TRBJ1-4; D gene ambiguous. CDR1 SEHNR and CDR2 FQNEAQ come from the germline V gene (reference sequence). The CDR3 sequence is 15 residues long. Trimming cost V 1 base and J 6 bases, with 12 bases left between them. The whole variable domain, filled in from reference TRBV7-9 and TRBJ1-4, reads DTGVSQNPRHKITKRGQNVTFRCDPISEHNRLYWYRQTLGQGPEFLTYFQNEAQLEKSRLLSDRFSAERPKGSFSTLEIQRTEQGDSAMYLCASSLGYGEDEKLFFGSGTQLSVL.

This clonotype has only a few counts. This chain uses TRBV10-3 with TRBJ2-7, with D perhaps matching TRBD1 (5 bases). Germline assignment: CDR1 ENHRY and CDR2 SYGVKD. With 10 bases removed from V and 1 base from J, the gap between germline ends came to 17 bases. CDR3 length: 14 amino acids. CDR3 nucleotides: TGTGCCACGAGGACCGCGACAGAATCCTACGAGCAGTACTTC. It is translated as CATRTATESYEQYF.

There are a few counts of this clonotype. The chain employs TRBV9 and TRBJ2-7; 10 bases are a match to TRBD2. With 2 bases clipped from V and 3 bases from J, the junction kept 5 bases outside the gene matches. The length of the CDR3 is 15 residues. Germline CDR1 is SGDLS and CDR2 is YYNGEE. The DNA for the CDR3 is TGTGCCAGCAGCGTCACTAGCGGGGTCAACTACGAGCAGTACTTC. It is translated as CASSVTSGVNYEQYF.

J is TRBJ2-3 and V is TRBV9, with 14 bases that match TRBD2. CDR1 is SGDLS and CDR2 is YYNGEE in the germline V gene. This CDR3 has 19 amino acids. With 1 base clipped from V and 1 base from J, the junction kept 8 bases outside the gene matches. The CDR3, as DNA: TGTGCCAGCAGCGTATCTTGGGGACTAGCGGGGGCCGGCACAGATACGCAGTATTTT. This sequence encodes CASSVSWGLAGAGTDTQYF. The whole variable domain, remainder taken from reference TRBV9 and TRBJ2-3, is DSGVTQTPKHLITATGQRVTLRCSPRSGDLSVYWYQQSLDQGLQFLIQYYNGEERAKGNILERFSAQQFPDLHSELNLSSLELGDSALYFCASSVSWGLAGAGTDTQYFGPGTRLTVL.

This clonotype has ten or more counts. The CDR3 sequence: CASSLRRGTGELFF. CDR3 sequence (DNA): TGTGCCAGCAGCCTTCGCAGGGGCACCGGGGAGCTGTTTTTT. The chain uses TRBV7-9 and TRBJ2-2; a weak D match, TRBD1 (6 bases). V lost 5 bases and J 4 bases, leaving 11 bases between the germline ends. CDR3 length: 14 residues. Germline V gene lookup returns CDR1 SEHNR and CDR2 FQNEAQ (reference sequence).